Each of the 25 T cell receptor beta chains below was sequenced from the same sample in a study of blood T cell repertoires in COVID-19. Generated by immunoSEQ multiplex PCR, the TCRdb table keeps only in-frame clones and is missing some. The sample lists a few hundred thousand clones, about 91% occurring once. Sequences were obtained from peripheral blood. These receptors all come from a woman in her 30s with COVID-19, enrolled during active disease.

The chain recombines TRBV18 with TRBJ1-1; possibly TRBD1 for D (5 bases). V lost 3 bases, J lost 0 bases, and 8 bases lay in between. The CDR3 extends over 14 amino acids. Germline CDR1 KGHSH, CDR2 LQKENI. The CDR3 loop reads CASSPQGVNTEAFF. For the CDR3, the DNA is TGTGCCAGCTCACCTCAGGGTGTGAACACTGAAGCTTTCTTT.

Notes on this clone: Distinct nucleotide sequences in the sample also encode this CDR3. The chain links TRBV5-1 to TRBJ1-1, with unresolved D. Germline CDR1 reads SGHRS; CDR2 reads YFSETQ. The CDR3 covers 14 residues. Deletions cut 3 bases from V and 0 bases from J, with 9 bases between. The CDR3 nucleotides are TGCGCCAGCAGCTCCATCCCTATGAACACTGAAGCTTTCTTT. It encodes CASSSIPMNTEAFF. The variable domain in full, with the rest retrieved from reference TRBV5-1 and TRBJ1-1, is KAGVTQTPRYLIKTRGQQVTLSCSPISGHRSVSWYQQTPGQGLQFLFEYFSETQRNKGNFPGRFSGRQFSNSRSEMNVSTLELGDSALYLCASSSIPMNTEAFFGQGTRLTVV.

This chain joins TRBV12-3 or TRBV12-4 and TRBJ2-7; TRBD1 aligns across 7 bases. V shed 6 bases and J 6 bases; nucleotides not matched to a gene: 8. This CDR3 has 13 residues. This CDR3 reads CASRQTGAGEQYF. CDR3 DNA sequence: TGTGCCAGCAGACAAACAGGGGCAGGCGAGCAGTACTTC.

The J gene is TRBJ1-2, the V gene TRBV10-3, with TRBD1 identical over 8 bases. Germline V CDR1 and CDR2: ENHRY, SYGVKD. Trimming at V came to 3 bases and at J to 6 bases, leaving 12 bases not matched to a gene. The CDR3 contains 16 residues. CDR3 in amino acids: CAISDPQRDRQDGYTF. The CDR3 DNA is TGTGCCATCAGTGACCCTCAACGGGACAGGCAGGATGGCTACACCTTC.

The chain uses TRBV11-3 and TRBJ2-1; D uncertain. This CDR3 spans 11 amino acids. V was shortened by 3 bases and J by 6 bases, with 3 bases between the two germline ends. Germline CDR1 reads SGHNT; CDR2 reads YENEEA. The CDR3, as DNA: TGTGCCAGCAGCTTGAGCAATGAGCAGTTCTTC. Its translation is CASSLSNEQFF.

The genes are TRBV6-5 and TRBJ2-5, with 8 bases matching TRBD2. Germline trimming cut 7 bases from V and 4 bases from J; bases unmatched to any gene: 5. CDR3 length: 13 amino acids. Germline V gene sequence: CDR1 MNHEY, CDR2 SVGAGI. For the CDR3, the DNA is TGTGCCAGCAAGCCGGGACTAGGAGAGACCCAGTACTTC. The encoded protein is CASKPGLGETQYF.

This clone was recorded once. The V and J genes are TRBV27 and TRBJ1-2, with D uncertain. The CDR3 runs to 14 residues. The V and J ends lost 5 bases and 7 bases respectively, with 17 bases between them. The germline CDR1 and CDR2 sequences are MNHEY and SMNVEV (reference sequence). CDR3 bases: TGTGCCAGCAGTCCCTATTTTAGTAGCGGTGGCTACACCTTC. Translating gives CASSPYFSSGGYTF.

The chain employs TRBV11-1 and TRBJ2-2, with no clear D. V lost 5 bases, J lost 6 bases, and 13 bases lay in between. CDR3 length: 14 residues. CDR1 is SGHAT, CDR2 FQDESV, per germline (reference sequence). CDR3 region: CASSPLSEAGELFF. In DNA form, the CDR3 reads TGTGCCAGCAGCCCCCTTTCAGAGGCCGGGGAGCTGTTTTTT.

J is TRBJ1-1 and V is TRBV2, with D unclear. V dropped 4 bases and J dropped 5 bases, with 5 bases sitting between them. Germline loops: CDR1 SNHLY, CDR2 FYNNEI. The CDR3 covers 11 residues. The CDR3 protein is CASSVRTEAFF. For the CDR3, the DNA is TGTGCCAGCAGTGTGCGGACTGAAGCTTTCTTT.

The chain uses TRBV5-6 and TRBJ2-7; tentative D call: TRBD1 (6 bases). Germline CDR1 and CDR2: SGHDT and YYEEEE. The CDR3 has 13 residues. V was trimmed by 0 bases and J by 6 bases, leaving 10 bases between them. The DNA for the CDR3 is TGTGCCAGCAGCTTGGCACAGGGAACCGAGCAGTACGTC. This translates into CASSLAQGTEQYV.

The chain links TRBV5-8 to TRBJ2-1, with TRBD2 identical over 11 bases. This CDR3 contains 16 residues. V lost 4 bases, J lost 3 bases, and 6 bases stayed unmatched. CDR1 and CDR2 from the germline V gene are SGHTS and YDEGEE. The CDR3 loop is CASSPGTSGLYNEQFF. CDR3 DNA sequence: TGTGCCAGCAGCCCTGGGACTAGCGGTCTCTACAATGAGCAGTTCTTC.

The chain is built from TRBV4-3 and TRBJ2-6; D is perhaps TRBD1 (6 bases). CDR3 length equals 15 residues. Germline CDR1 reads LGHNA; CDR2 reads YSLEER. The V gene lost 1 base and the J gene lost 4 bases, with 8 bases spanning the gap. The CDR3 spells CASSQGRGGANVLTF. The CDR3 DNA reads TGCGCCAGCAGCCAAGGCAGGGGAGGGGCCAACGTCCTGACTTTC.

The chain employs TRBV3-1 (or the pseudogene TRBV3-2) and TRBJ1-6, with D possibly matching TRBD1 (6 bases). V lost 0 bases, J lost 10 bases, and 16 bases lay in between. Germline assignment: CDR1 LGHDT and CDR2 YNNKEL (reference sequence). This CDR3 contains 16 residues. The CDR3 sequence is CASSQEMQGRDSPLHF. For the CDR3, the DNA is TGTGCCAGCAGCCAAGAGATGCAGGGGAGGGACTCACCCCTCCACTTT.

This chain joins TRBV7-9 and TRBJ1-3, with D tentatively TRBD1 (6 bases). Per germline, CDR1 SEHNR and CDR2 FQNEAQ (reference sequence). The CDR3 sequence is 18 residues long. V was pared by 2 bases and J by 0 bases, with 17 bases between. CDR3 sequence reads: CASSLPRDTKSSGNTIYF. As DNA, the CDR3 is TGTGCCAGCAGCTTACCCCGGGACACGAAGAGCTCTGGAAACACCATATATTTT.

J is TRBJ1-5 and V is TRBV2, with D perhaps TRBD1 (6 bases). The CDR3 runs to 15 residues. Germline lookup yields CDR1 SNHLY and CDR2 FYNNEI. Trimming shortened V by 7 bases and J by 0 bases, and 13 bases separated the two germline ends. The CDR3 here is CASKLDSYSNQPQHF. The CDR3 DNA reads as TGTGCCAGCAAACTGGACAGTTATAGCAATCAGCCCCAGCATTTT.

V and J are TRBV19 and TRBJ2-1; tentatively, D is TRBD1 (6 bases). Trimming took off 8 bases at V and 7 bases at J, with 12 bases between the two ends. Per germline, CDR1 LNHDA and CDR2 SQIVND (reference sequence). The CDR3 has 12 amino acids. CDR3 loop: CASGSGENEQFF. The CDR3 nucleotides read TGTGCCAGTGGGTCAGGGGAAAATGAGCAGTTCTTC.

The chain is built from TRBV27 and TRBJ1-2; 7 bases line up with TRBD1. The CDR3 contains 13 residues. Germline CDR1 MNHEY, CDR2 SMNVEV (reference sequence). Trimming cost V 2 bases and J 4 bases; bases outside gene matches: 1. The CDR3 sequence is CASSLNRGYGYTF. The CDR3 DNA is TGTGCCAGCAGTTTAAACAGGGGCTATGGCTACACCTTC.

The V call is TRBV5-1, the J call TRBJ2-3; D is perhaps TRBD2 (5 bases). The CDR3 spans 13 residues. The germline gives CDR1 SGHRS, CDR2 YFSETQ. V lost 4 bases and J lost 5, with 11 bases in between. The CDR3 sequence is CASSRSVGDTQYF. The CDR3 bases are TGCGCCAGCAGCCGTAGCGTGGGAGATACGCAGTATTTT.

V gene TRBV4-3 combines with J gene TRBJ1-3, with D unresolved. This CDR3 is 16 amino acids long. Germline lookup yields CDR1 LGHNA and CDR2 YSLEER. Trimming pared 4 bases from V and 0 bases from J, leaving 13 bases between. The CDR3 spells CASSRAAGSSGNTIYF. As DNA, the CDR3 is TGCGCCAGCAGCCGGGCCGCGGGAAGCTCTGGAAACACCATATATTTT.

The rearrangement uses TRBV4-1 and TRBJ2-7, with D tentatively TRBD2 (7 bases). The J call may be incorrect, as the DNA end agrees better with TRBJ2-5. Germline V lookup: CDR1 MGHRA, CDR2 YSYEKL. This CDR3 has 15 residues. The CDR3 is CASSIPEGGEETQYF. For the CDR3, the DNA is TGCGCCAGCAGCATCCCGGAGGGGGGGGAAGAGACCCAGTACTTC.

This clone was recorded at least ten times. The chain carries TRBV20-1 and TRBJ2-1; the match to TRBD2 covers 11 bases. Germline assignment: CDR1 DFQATT and CDR2 SNEGSKA (reference sequence). The CDR3 totals 15 residues. Trimming removed 3 bases from V and 6 bases from J; junction bases left unmatched: 7. CDR3: CSASPGTSGFNEQFF. The CDR3 bases are TGCAGTGCTAGTCCCGGGACTAGCGGATTCAATGAGCAGTTCTTC.

This clone was found once. The rearrangement links TRBV6-5 to TRBJ2-5; TRBD1 might be the D (6 bases). CDR3 size: 13 residues. Trimming took 3 bases from V and 4 from J, leaving 9 bases between them. Germline V gives CDR1 MNHEY, CDR2 SVGAGI. As DNA, the CDR3 is TGTGCCAGCAGTTATGTAGGGGGAGAGACCCAGTACTTC. Amino acids: CASSYVGGETQYF.

The chain has TRBV19 and TRBJ1-1; no reliable D call. CDR1 and CDR2 from the germline V gene are LNHDA and SQIVND (reference sequence). V lost 6 bases, J lost 5 bases, and 10 bases lay in between. The CDR3 extends over 12 amino acids. Here the CDR3 reads CASRSGVTEAFF. The CDR3 coding sequence is TGTGCCAGTAGAAGCGGGGTTACTGAAGCTTTCTTT.

The chain uses TRBV9 and TRBJ2-7; 9 bases map to TRBD2. The CDR3 is made up of 19 amino acids. The germline CDR1 and CDR2 sequences are SGDLS and YYNGEE. The junction had 16 bases not matched to a gene; V was cut back by 3 bases and J by 0 bases. This chain's CDR3 is CASSADSGSSGDYSYEQYF. The DNA of the CDR3 is TGTGCCAGCAGCGCGGATAGTGGGTCTAGCGGGGATTACTCCTACGAGCAGTACTTC. Looking up the rest from reference TRBV9 and TRBJ2-7 gives the full variable domain: DSGVTQTPKHLITATGQRVTLRCSPRSGDLSVYWYQQSLDQGLQFLIQYYNGEERAKGNILERFSAQQFPDLHSELNLSSLELGDSALYFCASSADSGSSGDYSYEQYFGPGTRLTVT.

This chain joins TRBV7-9 and TRBJ2-7, with TRBD1 identical over 10 bases. The germline V gene encodes CDR1 SEHNR and CDR2 FQNEAQ (reference sequence). V was clipped by 3 bases and J by 1 base; unmatched bases: 9. This CDR3 is built from 17 residues. CDR3 protein: CASSFPGTGVRSYEQYF. In nucleotides, the CDR3 is TGTGCCAGCAGCTTCCCCGGGACAGGGGTACGGTCCTACGAGCAGTACTTC.